These T cell receptor beta chains were read from a single sample in a study of molecular identifiers for immune sequencing clone quantification. TCRdb itself ran the PCR reads through MiXCR, one entry per CDR3 protein. The sample shows about 510,000 distinct CDR3 sequences, about a fifth of them seen only once. What was sequenced was naive CD8+ T cells from blood, with Jurkat cell RNA spiked in. These receptors were obtained from a human donor in good health. Some libraries in this study had Jurkat cell RNA spiked in. Both conserved end residues are part of each CDR3. A D gene is named only where the DNA matches it firmly. Size tells how often a clone was seen (once, few, many) or the class of an expanded clone, and some rows leave it out.

CDR3 DNA: TGTGCCAGCAGTTTCGAGGGCCGATACCAAGAGACCCAGTACTTC
CDR3 protein: CASSFEGRYQETQYF
D gene: -
J gene: TRBJ2-5
clone size: many
V gene: TRBV27

CDR3 DNA: TGTGCTAGCAGCTTAGGCGGGGCGCGAGATACGCAGTATTTT
CDR3 protein: CASSLGGARDTQYF
D gene: -
J gene: TRBJ2-3
clone size: many
V gene: TRBV7-7

CDR3 DNA: TGTGCCAGCGCCCCGTCGGCGGGTTACGAGCAGTACTTC
CDR3 protein: CASAPSAGYEQYF
D gene: -
J gene: TRBJ2-7
clone size: few
V gene: TRBV27

CDR3 DNA: TGTGCCAGCAGGGACGGGACCTCCACCGGGGAGCTGTTTTTT
CDR3 protein: CASRDGTSTGELFF
D gene: -
J gene: TRBJ2-2
clone size: many
V gene: TRBV5-4

CDR3 DNA: TGTGCCAGCAGTTTTCAGGTGGGAGATACGCAGTATTTT
CDR3 protein: CASSFQVGDTQYF
D gene: -
J gene: TRBJ2-3
clone size: few
V gene: TRBV27

CDR3 DNA: TGCAGTGCTAGAGATCCAACCACTATAAGGGGGCCCGACTACGAGCAGTACTTC
CDR3 protein: CSARDPTTIRGPDYEQYF
D gene: TRBD1
J gene: TRBJ2-7
clone size: many
V gene: TRBV20-1

CDR3 DNA: TGCGCCAGCAGCCTTGGTTCCGGGGGCTCCTACGAGCAGTACTTC
CDR3 protein: CASSLGSGGSYEQYF
D gene: -
J gene: TRBJ2-7
clone size: many
V gene: TRBV5-1

CDR3 DNA: TGTGCCAGCAGTACCACACTAGCGGGGGACGGGCAGTACTTC
CDR3 protein: CASSTTLAGDGQYF
D gene: TRBD2
J gene: TRBJ2-7
clone size: many
V gene: TRBV7-6

CDR3 DNA: TGTGCCAGCAGTTCTTTGGGTTCTCGCACTGAAGCTTTCTTT
CDR3 protein: CASSSLGSRTEAFF
D gene: -
J gene: TRBJ1-1
clone size: few
V gene: TRBV6-2/TRBV6-3

CDR3 DNA: TGTGCCAGCAACGTGACTAGCGGGAGTAACCCAGATACGCAGTATTTT
CDR3 protein: CASNVTSGSNPDTQYF
D gene: TRBD2
J gene: TRBJ2-3
clone size: -
V gene: TRBV12-3/TRBV12-4

CDR3 DNA: TGTGCCAGCAGCTTCAGGGGTAATTCACCCCTCCACTTT
CDR3 protein: CASSFRGNSPLHF
D gene: -
J gene: TRBJ1-6
clone size: many
V gene: TRBV5-4

CDR3 DNA: TGTGCCAGCAGCTTGGGACTAGCGACCCGAACTTATACGCAGTATTTT
CDR3 protein: CASSLGLATRTYTQYF
D gene: TRBD2
J gene: TRBJ2-3
clone size: few
V gene: TRBV13

CDR3 DNA: TGTGCCAGCGCCATGGGGACCCGCTCCTATAATTCACCCCTCCACTTT
CDR3 protein: CASAMGTRSYNSPLHF
D gene: -
J gene: TRBJ1-6
clone size: -
V gene: TRBV19

CDR3 DNA: TGTGCCAGCAGTTACCGGATAGATGACCCCACTGAAGCTTTCTTT
CDR3 protein: CASSYRIDDPTEAFF
D gene: -
J gene: TRBJ1-1
clone size: few
V gene: TRBV6-2/TRBV6-3

CDR3 DNA: TGTGCCAGTAGTGGCTTCACCTACAATGAGCAGTTCTTC
CDR3 protein: CASSGFTYNEQFF
D gene: -
J gene: TRBJ2-1
clone size: -
V gene: TRBV19

CDR3 DNA: TGTGCCAGCAGTGGGGACAGGGCAAGCAATCAGCCCCAGCATTTT
CDR3 protein: CASSGDRASNQPQHF
D gene: TRBD1
J gene: TRBJ1-5
clone size: many
V gene: TRBV28

CDR3 DNA: TGCAGTGCTAGAGACCTCGGCCTAGCGGGGACAATCTACGAGCAGTACTTC
CDR3 protein: CSARDLGLAGTIYEQYF
D gene: TRBD2
J gene: TRBJ2-7
clone size: many
V gene: TRBV20-1

CDR3 DNA: TGTGCCAGCAGTCCCGAGGGGGGCCGCACAGATACGCAGTATTTT
CDR3 protein: CASSPEGGRTDTQYF
D gene: -
J gene: TRBJ2-3
clone size: -
V gene: TRBV27

CDR3 DNA: TGTGCCAGCAGTTTAGGCGGCACCGTGAACACTGGAGCTTTCTTT
CDR3 protein: CASSLGGTVNTGAFF
D gene: -
J gene: TRBJ1-1
clone size: -
V gene: TRBV12-3/TRBV12-4

CDR3 DNA: TGTGCCAGCAGCCAAGATTTTAGTGGTTGGGCCTACGAGCAGTACTTC
CDR3 protein: CASSQDFSGWAYEQYF
D gene: -
J gene: TRBJ2-7
clone size: many
V gene: TRBV4-2

CDR3 DNA: TGTGCCAGCAGTCCCCTCTCAACCGGGACAGGGGCCGAGGAGCTGTTTTTT
CDR3 protein: CASSPLSTGTGAEELFF
D gene: TRBD1
J gene: TRBJ2-2
clone size: -
V gene: TRBV6-4

CDR3 DNA: TGTGCCAGCAGTTTCCAGGGGAGGCAAGAGACCCAGTACTTC
CDR3 protein: CASSFQGRQETQYF
D gene: -
J gene: TRBJ2-5
clone size: -
V gene: TRBV12-3/TRBV12-4

CDR3 DNA: TGTGCCTGCAGTTTCGCTTCAAATCAGCCCCAGCATTTT
CDR3 protein: CACSFASNQPQHF
D gene: -
J gene: TRBJ1-5
clone size: -
V gene: TRBV27

CDR3 DNA: TGCGCCAGCAGCCCCCCCGGGGTGCCACCCGGGACTAGCGGACTCCAAGAGACCCAGTACTTC
CDR3 protein: CASSPPGVPPGTSGLQETQYF
D gene: TRBD2
J gene: TRBJ2-5
clone size: few
V gene: TRBV5-1

CDR3 DNA: TGCGCCAGTAGCCCTTTGCCAGGAAACCCCACAGATACGCAGTATTTT
CDR3 protein: CASSPLPGNPTDTQYF
D gene: -
J gene: TRBJ2-3
clone size: few
V gene: TRBV10-2

CDR3 DNA: TGTGCCAGCAGCTTCCCCTACACTGAAGCTTTCTTT
CDR3 protein: CASSFPYTEAFF
D gene: -
J gene: TRBJ1-1
clone size: many
V gene: TRBV11-2

CDR3 DNA: TGTGCCAGCAGCTGGGACATAGCTTCACCCCTCCACTTT
CDR3 protein: CASSWDIASPLHF
D gene: -
J gene: TRBJ1-6
clone size: -
V gene: TRBV11-2

CDR3 DNA: TGTGCCAGCACTGAGGGACAGGTGTACACTGAAGCTTTCTTT
CDR3 protein: CASTEGQVYTEAFF
D gene: TRBD1
J gene: TRBJ1-1
clone size: few
V gene: TRBV6-2/TRBV6-3

CDR3 DNA: TGCAGTGCCTTGGGACAGCAATTACCCAACAATGAGCAGTTCTTC
CDR3 protein: CSALGQQLPNNEQFF
D gene: TRBD1
J gene: TRBJ2-1
clone size: many
V gene: TRBV20-1

CDR3 DNA: TGTGCCAGCAGCCGACTAATATACCCGAGCAATCAGCCCCAGCATTTT
CDR3 protein: CASSRLIYPSNQPQHF
D gene: -
J gene: TRBJ1-5
clone size: -
V gene: TRBV12-3/TRBV12-4

CDR3 DNA: TGTGCCAGCAGTATCGACATTAACACCAGGGAGCTGTTTTTT
CDR3 protein: CASSIDINTRELFF
D gene: -
J gene: TRBJ2-2
clone size: -
V gene: TRBV6-2/TRBV6-3

CDR3 DNA: TGTGCCAGCAGTGAGAGGGAAGGGGCCTATAATTCACCCCTCCACTTT
CDR3 protein: CASSEREGAYNSPLHF
D gene: -
J gene: TRBJ1-6
clone size: many
V gene: TRBV2

CDR3 DNA: TGTGCCAGCAGTGACCCCCCGGGGGGGGAGACCTACGAGCAGTACTTC
CDR3 protein: CASSDPPGGETYEQYF
D gene: TRBD2
J gene: TRBJ2-7
clone size: -
V gene: TRBV6-1

CDR3 DNA: TGCAGCGTTTTAGCCGGGACAGGGTTTGGGGTGACCCAGTACTTC
CDR3 protein: CSVLAGTGFGVTQYF
D gene: TRBD1
J gene: TRBJ2-5
clone size: -
V gene: TRBV29-1

CDR3 DNA: TGCAGCGTTGAAGATCACGTCAGCTATGGCTACACCTTC
CDR3 protein: CSVEDHVSYGYTF
D gene: -
J gene: TRBJ1-2
clone size: many
V gene: TRBV29-1

CDR3 DNA: TGTGCCAGCAGCTTAGGAGGAATCAATCAGCCCCAGCATTTT
CDR3 protein: CASSLGGINQPQHF
D gene: -
J gene: TRBJ1-5
clone size: many
V gene: TRBV7-9

CDR3 DNA: TGTGCCAGCAGCCCCTTGACAGGGTTCTCTGAAGCTTTCTTT
CDR3 protein: CASSPLTGFSEAFF
D gene: TRBD1
J gene: TRBJ1-1
clone size: many
V gene: TRBV12-3/TRBV12-4

CDR3 DNA: TGTGCCAGCGGCGCTCAGGGAGTTGGGACAGATACGCAGTATTTT
CDR3 protein: CASGAQGVGTDTQYF
D gene: -
J gene: TRBJ2-3
clone size: -
V gene: TRBV9

CDR3 DNA: TGTGCCAGCAGCCCCGGGACTAGTAATATTGAGCAGAACTTC
CDR3 protein: CASSPGTSNIEQNF
D gene: TRBD2
J gene: TRBJ2-7
clone size: -
V gene: TRBV6-6